This TCR beta chain was sequenced for a study of vaccination and CD4 T cells after COVID-19. Comments on this clonotype: Its antigen is unidentified.

Treatment defined: approximately 9-day PBMC culture with coronavirus spike peptide pools or control peptides (ViraFEST assay). For ViraFEST, peptide pools expanded antigen-specific T cells, after which the TCRs were sequenced. Positive PCR dates spanned March to December 2020, predating US Alpha, Beta and Delta variants. Cultured CD4+ T cell DNA was sequenced using the Oncomine TCR Beta short-read assay. A single record per CDR3 protein comes from TCRdb applying MiXCR to the PCR reads. The data hold nearly 15,000 distinct CDR3 sequences, with less than 55% observed a single time. The CDR3 contains 14 residues. Germline V gene lookup returns CDR1 MNHNS and CDR2 SASEGT. With 6 bases removed from V and 4 bases from J, the gap between germline ends came to 15 bases.

The V and J genes are TRBV6-1 and TRBJ1-1, with D unclear. The sequencing input was CD4+ T cells from blood, cultured in vitro. The receptor's source is a human donor who had recovered from COVID-19. The DNA for the CDR3 is TGTGCCAGCAGCGAACCTAGCGAGGGCACTGAAGCTTTCTTT. Its translation is CASSEPSEGTEAFF.